These T cell receptor beta chains were read from a single sample in a study of regulatory T cells in long-lasting Graves disease. TCRdb processed the multiplex PCR reads anew with MiXCR; each CDR3 protein has one entry. The sample includes under 250,000 distinct CDR3 sequences, roughly 19% of them seen just once. The sample also formed part of further work on T cells in Graves' hyperthyroidism and ophthalmopathy.

The sample here was peripheral blood mononuclear cells (PBMCs), taken at new diagnosis, from a patient treated with antithyroid drugs. These receptors were obtained from a woman in her twenties or thirties with Graves disease. CDR3s include the opening cysteine and the closing phenylalanine or tryptophan. Fields, in order: CDR3 protein, CDR3 DNA, J gene, V gene, D gene, clone size. The D gene is left open where the match is weak. Clone size is stated in some rows and not others, as once, few, many or a class when expanded.

CDR3: CASSRQGLGYGYTF
DNA: TGTGCCAGCAGTCGACAGGGGTTGGGCTATGGCTACACCTTC
J: TRBJ1-2
V: TRBV28
D: TRBD1
size: many

CDR3: CASSATGYTF
DNA: TGTGCCAGCAGTGCTACAGGGTACACCTTC
J: TRBJ1-2
V: TRBV2
D: NA
size: many

CDR3: CSAGQGNGYTF
DNA: TGCAGTGCCGGACAGGGAAATGGCTACACCTTC
J: TRBJ1-2
V: TRBV20-1
D: TRBD1
size: few

CDR3: CACGGQTYGYTF
DNA: TGTGCCTGTGGAGGACAGACATATGGCTACACCTTC
J: TRBJ1-2
V: TRBV30
D: NA
size: many

CDR3: CAISERGANGEQFF
DNA: TGTGCCATCAGTGAACGCGGGGCCAACGGTGAGCAGTTCTTC
J: TRBJ2-1
V: TRBV10-3
D: NA
size: many

CDR3: CSVTSENIQYF
DNA: TGCAGCGTCACCTCCGAAAACATTCAGTACTTC
J: TRBJ2-4
V: TRBV29-1
D: NA
size: NA

CDR3: CASSRSGAEAFF
DNA: TGTGCCAGCAGCCGGAGCGGGGCTGAAGCTTTCTTT
J: TRBJ1-1
V: TRBV11-2
D: NA
size: many

CDR3: CSATPNRGAYSNQPQHF
DNA: TGCAGTGCTACCCCTAACAGGGGGGCCTATAGCAATCAGCCCCAGCATTTT
J: TRBJ1-5
V: TRBV20-1
D: TRBD1
size: many

CDR3: CASSLAAGATEAFF
DNA: TGTGCCAGCAGCTTGGCCGCCGGGGCCACTGAAGCTTTCTTT
J: TRBJ1-1
V: TRBV7-2
D: NA
size: NA

CDR3: CASSPAAGGQGASGYTEAFF
DNA: TGTGCCAGCTCACCGGCAGCCGGAGGACAGGGGGCGTCGGGTTACACTGAAGCTTTCTTT
J: TRBJ1-1
V: TRBV18
D: TRBD1
size: NA

CDR3: CASSETALPTDTQYF
DNA: TGTGCCAGCAGTGAGACCGCCTTACCGACAGATACGCAGTATTTT
J: TRBJ2-3
V: TRBV2
D: NA
size: many

CDR3: CASSGAGTYSYEQYF
DNA: TGTGCCAGTAGCGGGGCCGGGACTTACTCCTACGAGCAGTACTTC
J: TRBJ2-7
V: TRBV19
D: NA
size: few

CDR3: CASSPGSGEQFF
DNA: TGTGCCAGCAGCCCAGGTTCGGGTGAGCAGTTCTTC
J: TRBJ2-1
V: TRBV5-6
D: NA
size: many

CDR3: CASSLVRGNGANVLTF
DNA: TGTGCCAGCAGCTTGGTTCGGGGGAATGGGGCCAACGTCCTGACTTTC
J: TRBJ2-6
V: TRBV5-5
D: NA
size: NA

CDR3: CASSLDDRSTGNTDTQYF
DNA: TGTGCCAGCAGTTTAGACGACCGCTCAACAGGGAACACAGATACGCAGTATTTT
J: TRBJ2-3
V: TRBV28
D: NA
size: many

CDR3: CASSPESGSTQYF
DNA: TGTGCCAGCTCACCAGAAAGTGGGTCTACGCAGTATTTT
J: TRBJ2-3
V: TRBV18
D: NA
size: many

CDR3: CASSLDAGKTYEQYF
DNA: TGTGCCAGCAGCTTAGATGCAGGGAAAACCTACGAGCAGTACTTC
J: TRBJ2-7
V: TRBV7-9
D: NA
size: many

CDR3: CASSLVNRPTDTQYF
DNA: TGTGCCAGCAGCTTAGTAAACCGCCCGACAGATACGCAGTATTTT
J: TRBJ2-3
V: TRBV11-2
D: NA
size: NA

CDR3: CATSDRRTGGEKLFF
DNA: TGTGCCACCAGTGACCGCCGGACGGGGGGGGAAAAACTGTTTTTT
J: TRBJ1-4
V: TRBV24-1
D: NA
size: many

CDR3: CSARATGGGGQYF
DNA: TGCAGTGCTAGGGCCACAGGGGGTGGGGGGCAGTACTTC
J: TRBJ2-7
V: TRBV20-1
D: TRBD1
size: NA

CDR3: CASSLRSSGNTIYF
DNA: TGTGCCAGCAGTTTGAGAAGCTCTGGAAACACCATATATTTT
J: TRBJ1-3
V: TRBV12-3/TRBV12-4
D: NA
size: many

CDR3: CAWSDPGQDYNEQFF
DNA: TGTGCCTGGAGTGATCCGGGACAGGATTACAATGAGCAGTTCTTC
J: TRBJ2-1
V: TRBV30
D: TRBD1
size: NA

CDR3: CASSPVPSSRVNTEAFF
DNA: TGTGCCAGCAGCCCCGTACCGTCAAGCAGGGTTAACACTGAAGCTTTCTTT
J: TRBJ1-1
V: TRBV5-6
D: NA
size: few

CDR3: CASSLGSSGYNEQFF
DNA: TGTGCCAGCAGCTTAGGGTCTAGCGGTTACAATGAGCAGTTCTTC
J: TRBJ2-1
V: TRBV11-3
D: TRBD2
size: NA

CDR3: CASSYSKQGTETEAFF
DNA: TGTGCCAGCAGTTACTCGAAACAGGGAACTGAGACTGAAGCTTTCTTT
J: TRBJ1-1
V: TRBV6-6
D: NA
size: NA

CDR3: CASSLIGEKLFF
DNA: TGTGCCAGCAGTTTGATCGGTGAAAAACTGTTTTTT
J: TRBJ1-4
V: TRBV28
D: NA
size: many

CDR3: CASSFKGAPTDTQYF
DNA: TGTGCCAGCAGCTTCAAGGGAGCTCCCACAGATACGCAGTATTTT
J: TRBJ2-3
V: TRBV7-3
D: NA
size: once

CDR3: CASSYSGRAREQFF
DNA: TGTGCCAGCAGTTACTCGGGGAGGGCCAGGGAGCAGTTCTTC
J: TRBJ2-1
V: TRBV6-5
D: TRBD2
size: many

CDR3: CASSLRLRDTEAFF
DNA: TGCGCCAGCAGCTTGCGGCTAAGGGACACTGAAGCTTTCTTT
J: TRBJ1-1
V: TRBV5-1
D: NA
size: many